One and the same sample provided the 18 T cell receptor beta chains below, sequenced in a study of regulatory T cells in long-lasting Graves disease. Time point reported: newly diagnosed GD, antithyroid drugs for less than 3 months. RNA extracted from PBMCs served as the sequencing template. Construction of the TCR beta libraries employed iRepertoire HTBI primers in conjunction with Arm-PCR of CDR3 regions. TCRdb reanalysed the multiplex PCR reads using MiXCR and keeps one entry per CDR3 protein. The top ten hold more than 15% of the sample, which has hundreds of thousands of distinct CDR3 sequences, 15% to 20% seen once. These same data were also listed under a study on T cells in Graves' hyperthyroidism and ophthalmopathy.

The sequencing here drew on peripheral blood mononuclear cells (PBMCs), taken at new diagnosis, from a patient treated with antithyroid drugs. The receptors were sampled from a woman in her thirties with Graves disease.

The CDR3 region has the DNA TGTGCCAGCAGCGTAGGACCGGGACCCCTCCTATACAATGAGCAGTTCTTC. It encodes CASSVGPGPLLYNEQFF. This chain joins TRBV9 and TRBJ2-1; D could derive from TRBD1 or TRBD2 (5 bases each). The ends were cut back, 0 bases at V and 4 bases at J, with 17 bases in the middle. This CDR3 comprises 17 residues. The germline gives CDR1 SGDLS, CDR2 YYNGEE.

The CDR3 bases are TGTGCCAGCGCCGACCAAAACTCTGGAAACACCATATATTTT. This codes for CASADQNSGNTIYF. The genes are TRBV7-2 and TRBJ1-3; D is unresolved. The CDR3 totals 14 residues. The V end was cut by 8 bases, the J end by 0 bases, with 11 bases between. The V gene's germline CDR1 is SGHTA and CDR2 FQGNSA.

This rearrangement joins TRBV7-8 to TRBJ1-3, with D unclear. V lost 7 bases and J 0 bases, leaving 22 bases between the germline ends. The CDR3 has 18 residues. Germline V gene data show CDR1 as SGHVS and CDR2 as FQNEAQ. CDR3 sequence: CASKWTGMDLYSGNTIYF. CDR3 coding DNA: TGTGCCAGCAAATGGACGGGGATGGACTTATACTCTGGAAACACCATATATTTT.

This clonotype was counted at least ten times. The CDR3 DNA sequence: TGTGCCAGCAGCTCGCCAAGCGGGATCTTCCAATACGAGCAGTACTTC. It translates to CASSSPSGIFQYEQYF. The rearrangement uses TRBV11-2 and TRBJ2-7, with 7 bases lining up with TRBD2. The CDR3 has 16 amino acids. Trimming cost V 4 bases and J 4 bases; bases outside gene matches: 13. Germline CDR1 reads SGHAT; CDR2 reads FQNNGV.

This clonotype was counted once. The CDR3 DNA sequence: TGTGCCAGCAGCTTAACTCTCGGGACAGATAACTATGGCTACACCTTC. Translation gives CASSLTLGTDNYGYTF. The chain uses TRBV11-2 and TRBJ1-2, with TRBD1 matching over 7 bases. This CDR3 is 16 amino acids long. Germline trimming cut 2 bases from V and 1 base from J; bases unmatched to any gene: 7. The germline gives CDR1 SGHAT, CDR2 FQNNGV.

This clonotype was observed at least ten times. V usage is TRBV12-3 or TRBV12-4 and J usage is TRBJ2-5; TRBD1 might be the D (6 bases). There are 17 residues in the CDR3. Deletions cut 4 bases from V and 2 bases from J, with 20 bases between. For the CDR3, the DNA is TGTGCCAGCAGTTCAACCGGATCCGGGACACAACAAGAGACCCAGTACTTC. Its protein product is CASSSTGSGTQQETQYF.

In its sample, this clonotype was seen once. J is TRBJ1-1 and V is TRBV6-2 or TRBV6-3; no clear D gene. This CDR3 has 11 residues. V lost 1 base and J 12 bases, leaving 9 bases between the germline ends. Germline CDR1 reads MNHEY; CDR2 reads SVGEGT. CDR3 sequence: CASSYWQVPFF. CDR3 in DNA: TGTGCCAGCAGTTACTGGCAGGTTCCTTTCTTT.

This clonotype was seen more than once but under ten times. J is TRBJ2-7 and V is TRBV5-6; 11 bases fit TRBD2. Germline-derived CDR1 and CDR2 are SGHDT and YYEEEE. The CDR3 length is 16 residues. Unmatched junction bases numbered 8, after V lost 4 bases and J lost 2 bases. The CDR3 sequence is CASSNWGTSGTYEQYF. CDR3 in DNA: TGTGCCAGCAGCAATTGGGGGACTAGCGGTACCTACGAGCAGTACTTC.

This clonotype has at least ten counts. DNA for the CDR3: TGCAGTGCTATAGAGCCGACAGGCCGTCGCGGCTACACCTTC. This encodes CSAIEPTGRRGYTF. V and J are TRBV20-1 and TRBJ1-2; D is possibly TRBD1 (6 bases). Germline V lookup: CDR1 DFQATT, CDR2 SNEGSKA (reference sequence). The CDR3 totals 14 residues. Trimming took off 4 bases at V and 8 bases at J, with 20 bases between the two ends.

The chain employs TRBV5-1 and TRBJ1-2; D uncertain. This CDR3 is 13 amino acids long. Germline lookup yields CDR1 SGHRS and CDR2 YFSETQ. V was cut by 1 base and J by 5 bases, with 9 bases left in between. The chain's CDR3 is CASSLIIGYGYTF. Written as DNA, the CDR3 is TGCGCCAGCAGCTTGATAATTGGGTATGGCTACACCTTC. The variable domain in full, with the rest retrieved from reference TRBV5-1 and TRBJ1-2, is KAGVTQTPRYLIKTRGQQVTLSCSPISGHRSVSWYQQTPGQGLQFLFEYFSETQRNKGNFPGRFSGRQFSNSRSEMNVSTLELGDSALYLCASSLIIGYGYTFGSGTRLTVV.

This clonotype was found many times. The J gene is TRBJ1-1, the V gene TRBV12-3 or TRBV12-4; D possibly corresponds to TRBD1 (6 bases). Trimming took off 2 bases at V and 11 bases at J, with 15 bases between the two ends. The CDR3 is 13 amino acids. The CDR3 loop reads CASSLSGKGGAFF. In DNA form, the CDR3 reads TGTGCCAGCAGTTTATCCGGGAAGGGGGGCGCTTTCTTT.

There are a few counts of this clonotype. The CDR3 nucleotides read TGTGCCAGCAGCGCGGGACGGACATTCGGAAACACCATATATTTT. Translation: CASSAGRTFGNTIYF. The rearrangement joins TRBV5-6 to TRBJ1-3, with D tentatively TRBD1 (5 bases). Germline lookup yields CDR1 SGHDT and CDR2 YYEEEE. This CDR3 is 15 amino acids long. Trimming shortened V by 4 bases and J by 4 bases, and 15 bases separated the two germline ends.

This clonotype appeared a few times. This chain connects TRBV5-4 to TRBJ2-7, with TRBD2 matching 9 bases. The CDR3 is made up of 16 amino acids. The trim removed 0 bases at V and 4 bases at J, leaving 8 bases unmatched. Germline V gene lookup returns CDR1 SGHNT and CDR2 YYREEE (reference sequence). The CDR3 bases are TGTGCCAGCAGCTTGGCCTTTAGCGGGAGTCGTTACGAGCAGTACTTC. Translated: CASSLAFSGSRYEQYF.

The chain recombines TRBV24-1 with TRBJ1-2; perhaps TRBD1 as D (5 bases). V was clipped by 3 bases and J by 6 bases, with 19 bases between them. This CDR3 spans 16 amino acids. Germline V gene data show CDR1 as KGHDR and CDR2 as SFDVKD. The CDR3 sequence: CATSDQSVGPLHGYTF. The CDR3 DNA reads as TGTGCCACCAGTGATCAGTCGGTGGGGCCGCTCCATGGCTACACCTTC.

This clonotype was recorded at least ten times. The CDR3: CASSPGDRITDTQYF. CDR3 bases: TGTGCCAGCAGTCCCGGGGACAGAATCACAGATACGCAGTATTTT. The V and J genes are TRBV12-3 or TRBV12-4 and TRBJ2-3; 7 bases agree with TRBD1. The CDR3 consists of 15 residues. Trimming took 5 bases from V and 2 from J; bases not matched to a gene: 7.

The V gene is TRBV7-9, the J gene TRBJ2-2; D is uncertain. The CDR3 runs to 14 residues. Germline values: CDR1 SEHNR, CDR2 FQNEAQ (reference sequence). V dropped 1 base and J dropped 6 bases, with 9 bases sitting between them. CDR3 nucleotide sequence: TGTGCCAGCAGCTTAGTTGGTTCATCCGGGGAGCTGTTTTTT. Residues: CASSLVGSSGELFF.

This clonotype has ten or more counts. The chain uses TRBV28 and TRBJ1-6; TRBD1 matches 7 bases. The CDR3 is 19 amino acids. From germline, CDR1 is MDHEN and CDR2 SYDVKM. V was pared by 6 bases and J by 2 bases, with 16 bases of the junction left unmatched. CDR3 amino acids: CASSPGDRTSRPYNSPLHF. As DNA, the CDR3 is TGTGCCAGCAGCCCCGGGGACAGAACCTCCCGGCCCTATAATTCACCCCTCCACTTT.

Many counts were recorded for this clonotype. The rearrangement joins TRBV28 to TRBJ2-3; D gene uncertain. Trimming stripped 5 bases from V and 6 bases from J, with 15 bases between. In germline, CDR1 is MDHEN, CDR2 SYDVKM. The CDR3 covers 14 residues. The CDR3 region is CASSPSTPRDTQYF. CDR3 nucleotide sequence: TGTGCCAGCAGTCCCTCTACGCCACGTGATACGCAGTATTTT.